These T cell receptor beta chains were read from a single sample in a study of cytomegalovirus exposure and HLA in healthy donors. The repertoire was sequenced with immunoSEQ multiplex PCR; TCRdb's copy has only in-frame clones and lacks some. The sample shows under 150,000 clones, 60% to 80% of them seen only once. Sequenced: PBMCs. All receptors come from a woman aged 40 to 49 in good health and CMV-seropositive. Each CDR3 is given with its conserved first and last residue. The order of the fields is V gene, clone size, D gene, J gene, CDR3 DNA, CDR3 protein. D genes are given only for firm matches. Clone size is given for some rows only: seen once, a few or many times, or a class if the clone is expanded.

>TRBV2|NA|NA|TRBJ1-2
TGTGCCAGCAAGGAGGCATTCTCTACGATCTATGGCTACACCTTC
CASKEAFSTIYGYTF
>TRBV7-6|NA|NA|TRBJ2-3
TGTGCCAGCAGCCAGGACTCTGTCACAGATACGCAGTATTTT
CASSQDSVTDTQYF
>TRBV10-1|once|NA|TRBJ2-2
TGCGCCAGCAGTTTGAGTGGCGGGGAGCTGTTTTTT
CASSLSGGELFF
>TRBV12-5|NA|TRBD1|TRBJ2-3
TGTGCTAGTGGTTTAGGGACAGGGCCTGGGGATACGCAGTATTTT
CASGLGTGPGDTQYF
>TRBV30|NA|NA|TRBJ2-1
TGTGCCTGGAGGACATCAGGGTATGAGCAGTTCTTC
CAWRTSGYEQFF
>TRBV19|NA|NA|TRBJ2-5
TGTGCCAGTAGGGCCCCATCTGGGACCCAGTACTTC
CASRAPSGTQYF
>TRBV30|NA|NA|TRBJ1-3
TGTGCCTCCTTGCGGTTCTCTGGAAACACCATATATTTT
CASLRFSGNTIYF
>TRBV23-1|NA|TRBD1|TRBJ1-1
TGCGCCAGCAGTCAATTAGCGGACAGGACTCAGAACACTGAAGCTTTCTTT
CASSQLADRTQNTEAFF
>TRBV5-1|once|TRBD2|TRBJ2-1
TGCGCCAGCAGCTTGGCGGGGGGGCCGTATCATGAGCAGTTCTTC
CASSLAGGPYHEQFF
>TRBV15|once|NA|TRBJ1-2
TGTGCCACCAGCCGGGACACAACTTATGGCTACACCTTC
CATSRDTTYGYTF
>TRBV11-2|NA|TRBD1|TRBJ2-1
TGTGCCAGCAGGGAACAGGGGGAGATCGGTGAGCAGTTCTTC
CASREQGEIGEQFF
>TRBV6-5|NA|NA|TRBJ1-5
TGTGCCAGCAGTTACGAGGGTACTAGCAATCAGCCCCAGCATTTT
CASSYEGTSNQPQHF
>TRBV19|NA|TRBD1|TRBJ2-7
TGTGCCAGTAGTATTGGGCAGGGGGTTTACGAGCAGTACTTC
CASSIGQGVYEQYF
>TRBV6-4|NA|TRBD1|TRBJ1-1
TGTGCCAGGAGGACAGGGAGCACTGAAGCTTTCTTT
CARRTGSTEAFF
>TRBV10-3|NA|TRBD1|TRBJ1-1
TGTGCCATCAGCGACCCGGGACAGGGATATGAAGCTTTCTTT
CAISDPGQGYEAFF
>TRBV19|NA|NA|TRBJ1-1
TGTGCCAGTAGTGTTCAGGTACTTAACACTGAAGCTTTCTTT
CASSVQVLNTEAFF
>TRBV2|NA|TRBD2|TRBJ2-1
TGTGCCAGCAGTGAACAAAGCGGGGGTTGGAATGAGCAGTTCTTC
CASSEQSGGWNEQFF